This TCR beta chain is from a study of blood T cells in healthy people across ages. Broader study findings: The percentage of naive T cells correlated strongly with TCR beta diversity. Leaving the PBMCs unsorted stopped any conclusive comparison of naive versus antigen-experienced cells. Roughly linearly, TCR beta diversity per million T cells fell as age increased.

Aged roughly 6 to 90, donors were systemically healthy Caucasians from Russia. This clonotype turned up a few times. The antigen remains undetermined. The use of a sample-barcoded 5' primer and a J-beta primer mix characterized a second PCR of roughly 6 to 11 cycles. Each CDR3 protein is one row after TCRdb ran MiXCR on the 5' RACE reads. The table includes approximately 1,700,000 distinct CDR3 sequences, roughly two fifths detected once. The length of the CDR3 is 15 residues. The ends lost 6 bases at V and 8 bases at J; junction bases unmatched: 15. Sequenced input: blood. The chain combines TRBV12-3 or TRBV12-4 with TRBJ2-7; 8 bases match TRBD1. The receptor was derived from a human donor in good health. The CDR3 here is CASSPFRGPSPKQYF. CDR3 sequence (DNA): TGTGCCAGCAGCCCTTTCAGGGGGCCATCCCCTAAGCAGTACTTC.